This TCR beta chain was captured in a study of identical twins. TCRdb reprocessed the 5' RACE reads via MiXCR and lists one record per CDR3 protein. Altogether about 340,000 distinct CDR3 sequences are present, roughly an eighth being singletons, with the ten largest covering roughly 7%. CDR1 SGHDN and CDR2 FVKESK come from the germline V gene. Trimming took 0 bases from V and 5 from J, leaving 13 bases between them. The CDR3 sequence is 15 residues long. These data also formed part of another study, on yellow fever vaccine responses in identical twins.

The source material was CD8+ T cells sorted from blood. This receptor was taken from a woman between 18 and 29 years old in good health. The chain recombines TRBV14 with TRBJ1-1; the D is unclear. CDR3 sequence (DNA): TGTGCCAGCAGCCAAGACATAGCCTCCAGAACTGAAGCTTTCTTT. Translating it yields CASSQDIASRTEAFF.